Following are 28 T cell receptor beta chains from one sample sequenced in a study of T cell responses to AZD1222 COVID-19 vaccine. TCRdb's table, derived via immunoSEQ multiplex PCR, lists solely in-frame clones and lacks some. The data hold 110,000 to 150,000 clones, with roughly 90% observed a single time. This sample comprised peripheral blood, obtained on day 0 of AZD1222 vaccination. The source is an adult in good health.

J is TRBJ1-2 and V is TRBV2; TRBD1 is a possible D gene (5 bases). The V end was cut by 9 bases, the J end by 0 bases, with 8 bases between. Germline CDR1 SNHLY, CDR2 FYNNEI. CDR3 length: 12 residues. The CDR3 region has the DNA TGTGCCAGAACGACAGCTAACTATGGCTACACCTTC. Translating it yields CARTTANYGYTF.

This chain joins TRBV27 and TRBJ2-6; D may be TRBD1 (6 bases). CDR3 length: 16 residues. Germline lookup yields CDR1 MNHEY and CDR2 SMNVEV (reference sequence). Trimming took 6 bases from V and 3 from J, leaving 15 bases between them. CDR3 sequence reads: CASSPMGAGGANVLTF. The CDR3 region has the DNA TGTGCCAGCAGCCCAATGGGGGCGGGTGGGGCCAACGTCCTGACTTTC.

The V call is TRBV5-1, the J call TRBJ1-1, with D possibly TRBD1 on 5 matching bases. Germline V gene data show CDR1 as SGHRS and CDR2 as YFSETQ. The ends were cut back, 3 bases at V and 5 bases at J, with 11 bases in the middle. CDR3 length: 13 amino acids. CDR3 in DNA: TGCGCCAGCAGCTGGACCCAGGGTACTGAAGCTTTCTTT. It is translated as CASSWTQGTEAFF.

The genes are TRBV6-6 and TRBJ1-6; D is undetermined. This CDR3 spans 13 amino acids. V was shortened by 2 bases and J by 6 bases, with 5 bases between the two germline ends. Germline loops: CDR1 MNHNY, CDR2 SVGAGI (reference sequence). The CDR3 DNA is TGTGCCAGCAGTTACGGGAGTAATTCACCCCTCCACTTT. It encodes CASSYGSNSPLHF.

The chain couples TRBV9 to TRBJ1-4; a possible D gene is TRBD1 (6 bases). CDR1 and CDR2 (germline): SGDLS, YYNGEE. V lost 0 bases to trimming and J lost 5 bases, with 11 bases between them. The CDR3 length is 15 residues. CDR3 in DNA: TGTGCCAGCAGCGTAGAGGGGGACGGAAATGAAAAACTGTTTTTT. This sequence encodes CASSVEGDGNEKLFF.

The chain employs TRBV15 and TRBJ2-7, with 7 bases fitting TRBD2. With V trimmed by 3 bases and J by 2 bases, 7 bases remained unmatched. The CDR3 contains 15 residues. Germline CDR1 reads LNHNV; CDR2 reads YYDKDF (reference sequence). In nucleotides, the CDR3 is TGTGCCACCAGCAGTGCCGGGACTACCCCCTACGAGCAGTACTTC. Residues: CATSSAGTTPYEQYF.

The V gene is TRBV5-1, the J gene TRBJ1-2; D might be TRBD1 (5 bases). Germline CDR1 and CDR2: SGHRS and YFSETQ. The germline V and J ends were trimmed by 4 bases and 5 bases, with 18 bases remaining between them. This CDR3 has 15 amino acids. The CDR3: CASSILPDIEYGYTF. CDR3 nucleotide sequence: TGCGCCAGCAGCATTTTGCCGGACATCGAGTATGGCTACACCTTC.

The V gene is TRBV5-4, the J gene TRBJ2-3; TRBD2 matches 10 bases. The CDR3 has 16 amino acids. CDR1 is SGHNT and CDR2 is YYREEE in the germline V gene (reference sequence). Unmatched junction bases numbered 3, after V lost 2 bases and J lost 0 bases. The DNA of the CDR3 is TGTGCCAGCAGCTTAACACTAGCGGGGAGCACAGATACGCAGTATTTT. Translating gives CASSLTLAGSTDTQYF. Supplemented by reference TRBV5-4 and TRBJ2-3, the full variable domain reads ETGVTQSPTHLIKTRGQQVTLRCSSQSGHNTVSWYQQALGQGPQFIFQYYREEENGRGNFPPRFSGLQFPNYSSELNVNALELDDSALYLCASSLTLAGSTDTQYFGPGTRLTVL.

The CDR3 sequence is CASSFYGSNYNEQFF. CDR3 nucleotides: TGTGCCAGCAGCTTTTATGGGTCTAACTACAATGAGCAGTTCTTC. The rearrangement uses TRBV7-6 and TRBJ2-1; D uncertain. The CDR3 runs to 15 residues. Trimming took off 3 bases at V and 3 bases at J, with 12 bases between the two ends. Germline lookup yields CDR1 SGHVS and CDR2 FNYEAQ.

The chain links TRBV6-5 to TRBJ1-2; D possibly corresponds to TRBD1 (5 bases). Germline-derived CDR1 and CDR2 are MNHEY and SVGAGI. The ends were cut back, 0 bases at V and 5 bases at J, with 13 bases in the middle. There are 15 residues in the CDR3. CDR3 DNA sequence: TGTGCCAGCAGTTACTCAGGGACGGAGGCATATGGCTACACCTTC. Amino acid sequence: CASSYSGTEAYGYTF.

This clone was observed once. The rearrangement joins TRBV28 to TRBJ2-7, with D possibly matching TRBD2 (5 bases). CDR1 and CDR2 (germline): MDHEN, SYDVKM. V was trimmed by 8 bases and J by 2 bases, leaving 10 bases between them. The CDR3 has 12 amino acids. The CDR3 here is CASGLAPYEQYF. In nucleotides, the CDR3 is TGTGCCAGCGGGCTAGCTCCCTACGAGCAGTACTTC.

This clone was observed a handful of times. The CDR3: CASSSGAGQLVAGSYNSPLHF. DNA for the CDR3: TGTGCCAGCTCGTCGGGGGCGGGACAGCTAGTAGCCGGCTCCTATAATTCACCCCTCCACTTT. This sequence joins TRBV28 and TRBJ1-6; 7 bases map to TRBD1. This CDR3 contains 21 residues. Germline CDR1 and CDR2: MDHEN and SYDVKM. V dropped 8 bases and J dropped 0; count of bases not matched to a gene: 22.

The CDR3 bases are TGTGCCAGCAGCCAATCACCAGGGACAGAGATTGAAGCTTTCTTT. Translating gives CASSQSPGTEIEAFF. V usage is TRBV16 and J usage is TRBJ1-1; TRBD1 aligns across 7 bases. The ends lost 0 bases at V and 7 bases at J; junction bases unmatched: 8. CDR3 length: 15 residues. Germline values: CDR1 KGHSY, CDR2 FQNENV.

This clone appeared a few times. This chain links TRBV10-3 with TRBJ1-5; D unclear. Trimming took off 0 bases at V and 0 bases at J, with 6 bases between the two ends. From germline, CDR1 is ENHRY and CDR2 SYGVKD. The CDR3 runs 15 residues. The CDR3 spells CAISESRNSNQPQHF. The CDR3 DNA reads TGTGCCATCAGTGAGTCGAGGAATAGCAATCAGCCCCAGCATTTT.

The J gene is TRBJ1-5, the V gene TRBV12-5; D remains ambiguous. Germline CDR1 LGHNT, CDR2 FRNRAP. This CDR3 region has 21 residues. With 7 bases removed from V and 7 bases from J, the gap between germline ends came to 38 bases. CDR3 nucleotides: TGTGCTAGTGTTTCCCTCCCCCACTCTTATTACGAAAGGAGTCACCTCCAGCCCCAGCATTTT. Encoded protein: CASVSLPHSYYERSHLQPQHF.

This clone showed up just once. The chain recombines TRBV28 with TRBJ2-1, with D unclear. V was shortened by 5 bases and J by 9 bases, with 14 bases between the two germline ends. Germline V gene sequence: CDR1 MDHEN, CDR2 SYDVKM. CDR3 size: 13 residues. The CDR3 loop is CASSGLVVSEQFF. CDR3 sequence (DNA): TGTGCCAGCAGTGGATTAGTGGTGAGTGAGCAGTTCTTC.

The CDR3 loop reads CASSYSWNPTYEQYF. Written as DNA, the CDR3 is TGTGCCAGCAGTTACTCGTGGAATCCAACCTACGAGCAGTACTTC. The chain is built from TRBV6-5 and TRBJ2-7, with D unresolved. Trimming stripped 0 bases from V and 2 bases from J, with 11 bases between. This CDR3 is built from 15 residues. Germline CDR1 is MNHEY and CDR2 is SVGAGI.

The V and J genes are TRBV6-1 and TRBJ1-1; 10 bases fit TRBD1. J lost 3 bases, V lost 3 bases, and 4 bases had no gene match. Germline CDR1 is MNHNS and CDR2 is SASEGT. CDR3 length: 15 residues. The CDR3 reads CASSDPTGGYTEAFF. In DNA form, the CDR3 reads TGTGCCAGCAGTGACCCGACAGGGGGCTACACTGAAGCTTTCTTT.

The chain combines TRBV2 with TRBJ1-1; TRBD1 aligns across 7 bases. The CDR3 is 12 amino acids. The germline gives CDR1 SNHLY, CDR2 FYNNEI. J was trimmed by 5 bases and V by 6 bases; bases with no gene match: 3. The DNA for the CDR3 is TGTGCCAGCAGCCAACAGGGGACTGAAGCTTTCTTT. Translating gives CASSQQGTEAFF.

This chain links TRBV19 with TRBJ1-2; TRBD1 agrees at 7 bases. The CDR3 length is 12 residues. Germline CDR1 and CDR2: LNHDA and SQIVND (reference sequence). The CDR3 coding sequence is TGTGGGACAGGAGAACCCACCGGGGGCTACACCTTC. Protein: CGTGEPTGGYTF.

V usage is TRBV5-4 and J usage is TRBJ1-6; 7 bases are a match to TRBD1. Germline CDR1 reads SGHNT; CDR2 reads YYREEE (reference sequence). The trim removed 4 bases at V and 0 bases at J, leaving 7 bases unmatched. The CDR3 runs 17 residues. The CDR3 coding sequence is TGTGCCAGCAGCCAAGGGACAGCAGGCTCCTATAATTCACCCCTCCACTTT. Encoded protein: CASSQGTAGSYNSPLHF.

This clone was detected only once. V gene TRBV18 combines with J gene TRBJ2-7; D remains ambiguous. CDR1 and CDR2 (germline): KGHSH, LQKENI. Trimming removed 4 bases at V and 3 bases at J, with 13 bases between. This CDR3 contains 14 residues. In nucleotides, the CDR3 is TGTGCCAGCTCACGATCTAGGAGTGACTACGAGCAGTACTTC. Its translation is CASSRSRSDYEQYF.

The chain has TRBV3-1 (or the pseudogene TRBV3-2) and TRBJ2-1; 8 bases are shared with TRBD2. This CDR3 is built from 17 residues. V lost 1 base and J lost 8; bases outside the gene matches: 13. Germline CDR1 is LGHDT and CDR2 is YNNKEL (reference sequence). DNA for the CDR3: TGTGCCAGCAGCCAAGTTCCGAGCGGGAGTGTCTGGGATGAGCAGTTCTTC. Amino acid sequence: CASSQVPSGSVWDEQFF.

The CDR3 reads CASGPGPALGYTF. CDR3 in DNA: TGTGCTAGTGGTCCGGGACCGGCTCTGGGCTACACCTTC. The J gene is TRBJ1-2, the V gene TRBV12-5; D is perhaps TRBD1 (5 bases). This CDR3 is built from 13 residues. Germline V gene lookup returns CDR1 LGHNT and CDR2 FRNRAP. V lost 5 bases and J 8 bases, leaving 15 bases between the germline ends.

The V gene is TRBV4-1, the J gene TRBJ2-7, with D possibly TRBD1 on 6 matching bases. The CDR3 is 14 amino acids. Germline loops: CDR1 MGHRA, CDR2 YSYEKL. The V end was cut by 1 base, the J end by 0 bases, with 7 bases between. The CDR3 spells CASSQVGASYEQYF. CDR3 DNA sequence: TGCGCCAGCAGCCAAGTGGGGGCCTCCTACGAGCAGTACTTC.

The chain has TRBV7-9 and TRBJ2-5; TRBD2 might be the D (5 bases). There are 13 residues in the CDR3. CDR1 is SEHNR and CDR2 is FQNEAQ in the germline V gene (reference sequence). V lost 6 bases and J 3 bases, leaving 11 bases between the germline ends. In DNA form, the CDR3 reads TGTGCCAGCAGAAGGACTGATAAAGAGACCCAGTACTTC. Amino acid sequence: CASRRTDKETQYF.

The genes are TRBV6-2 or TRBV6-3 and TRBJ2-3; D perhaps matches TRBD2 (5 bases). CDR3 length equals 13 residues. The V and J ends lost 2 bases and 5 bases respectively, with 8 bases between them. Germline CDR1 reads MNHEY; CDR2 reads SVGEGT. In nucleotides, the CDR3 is TGTGCCAGCAGTTACACTAGAGTAGATACGCAGTATTTT. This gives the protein CASSYTRVDTQYF.

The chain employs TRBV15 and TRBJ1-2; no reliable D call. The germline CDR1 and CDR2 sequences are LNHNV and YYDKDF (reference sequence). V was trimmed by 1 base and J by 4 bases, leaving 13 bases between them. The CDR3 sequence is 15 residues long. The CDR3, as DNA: TGTGCCACCAGCAGAGGGACGGGCGCGGCCTATGGCTACACCTTC. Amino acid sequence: CATSRGTGAAYGYTF.